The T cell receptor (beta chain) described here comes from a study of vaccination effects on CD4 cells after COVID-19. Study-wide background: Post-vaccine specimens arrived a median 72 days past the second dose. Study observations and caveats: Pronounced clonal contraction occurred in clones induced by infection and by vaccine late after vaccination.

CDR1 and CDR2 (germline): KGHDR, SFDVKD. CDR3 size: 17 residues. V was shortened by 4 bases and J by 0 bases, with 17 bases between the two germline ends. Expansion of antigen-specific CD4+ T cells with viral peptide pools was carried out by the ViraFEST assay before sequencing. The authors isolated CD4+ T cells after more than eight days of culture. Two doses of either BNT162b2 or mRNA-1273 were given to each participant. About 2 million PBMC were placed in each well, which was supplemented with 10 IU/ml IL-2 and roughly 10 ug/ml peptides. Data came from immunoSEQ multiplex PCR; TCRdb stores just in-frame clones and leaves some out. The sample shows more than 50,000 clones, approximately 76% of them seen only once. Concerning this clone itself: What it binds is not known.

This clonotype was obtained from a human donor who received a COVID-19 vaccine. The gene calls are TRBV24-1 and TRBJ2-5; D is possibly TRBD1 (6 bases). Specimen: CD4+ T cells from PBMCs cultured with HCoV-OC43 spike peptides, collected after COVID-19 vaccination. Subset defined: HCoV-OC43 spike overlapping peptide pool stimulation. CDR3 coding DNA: TGTGCCACCAGTGACCGAAAACAGGGATCTTACCAAGAGACCCAGTACTTC. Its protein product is CATSDRKQGSYQETQYF.